Listed below are T cell receptor beta chains from one sample, sequenced in a study of blood T cell repertoires in COVID-19. Only in-frame clones appear in the TCRdb table, and some are missing; sequencing was by immunoSEQ multiplex PCR. Here the sample spans a few hundred thousand clones, 80% to 90% being singletons. The sequenced sample consisted of PBMCs or T cells enriched from blood (not recorded which). These receptors originate from a man between 18 and 35 years old who had recovered from COVID-19. Both conserved end residues are part of each CDR3. Fields, in order: D gene, clone size, J gene, CDR3 length, V gene, CDR3 DNA, CDR3 protein. D genes are given only for firm matches. Expanded clones get a size class; other rows say once, few or many, or leave the size out.

D gene: -
clone size: -
J gene: TRBJ1-1
CDR3 length: 14
V gene: TRBV5-1
CDR3 DNA: TGCGCCAGCAGCCCATGGACATCCTTTGGGGAAGCTTTCTTT
CDR3 protein: CASSPWTSFGEAFF

D gene: -
clone size: few
J gene: TRBJ2-5
CDR3 length: 15
V gene: TRBV7-2
CDR3 DNA: TGTGCCAGCAGCCTCCGGTGGGCGAACCAAGAGACCCAGTACTTC
CDR3 protein: CASSLRWANQETQYF

D gene: -
clone size: -
J gene: TRBJ1-2
CDR3 length: 13
V gene: TRBV14
CDR3 DNA: TGTGCCAGCAGGATCGGGACTGCCTATGGCTACACCTTC
CDR3 protein: CASRIGTAYGYTF

D gene: TRBD2
clone size: -
J gene: TRBJ2-5
CDR3 length: 16
V gene: TRBV9
CDR3 DNA: TGTGCCAGCAGCTCCACGAGCGGGGGGGACCAAGAGACCCAGTACTTC
CDR3 protein: CASSSTSGGDQETQYF

D gene: -
clone size: -
J gene: TRBJ2-7
CDR3 length: 11
V gene: TRBV14
CDR3 DNA: TGTGCCAGCAGCCAAGTGATGGGGCTATACTTC
CDR3 protein: CASSQVMGLYF

D gene: -
clone size: -
J gene: TRBJ2-7
CDR3 length: 15
V gene: TRBV19
CDR3 DNA: TGTGCCAGTAGTTCATCCGGACAGGAGGGCTACGAGCAGTACTTC
CDR3 protein: CASSSSGQEGYEQYF

D gene: -
clone size: -
J gene: TRBJ2-1
CDR3 length: 14
V gene: TRBV6-1
CDR3 DNA: TGTGCCAGCAGTGAAAGGTATCAGGGGACTGAGCAGTTCTTC
CDR3 protein: CASSERYQGTEQFF

D gene: TRBD1
clone size: -
J gene: TRBJ2-7
CDR3 length: 15
V gene: TRBV7-9
CDR3 DNA: TGTGCCAGCAGCTTCCCCGGGACAGGGGGGTACGAGCAGTACTTC
CDR3 protein: CASSFPGTGGYEQYF

D gene: TRBD1
clone size: -
J gene: TRBJ1-5
CDR3 length: 13
V gene: TRBV19
CDR3 DNA: TGTGCCAGTAGTAGGGACAGAATCCAACCCCAGCATTTT
CDR3 protein: CASSRDRIQPQHF

D gene: -
clone size: -
J gene: TRBJ2-7
CDR3 length: 14
V gene: TRBV19
CDR3 DNA: TGTGCCAGTAGTACGTTGGAGAGACAGCCCACCCAGTACTTC
CDR3 protein: CASSTLERQPTQYF

D gene: TRBD2
clone size: -
J gene: TRBJ2-7
CDR3 length: 15
V gene: TRBV2
CDR3 DNA: TGTGCCAGCGCTGCATCTAGCGGGGGTTCCTACGAGCAGTACTTC
CDR3 protein: CASAASSGGSYEQYF

D gene: -
clone size: -
J gene: TRBJ1-2
CDR3 length: 17
V gene: TRBV4-3
CDR3 DNA: TGCGCCAGCAGCCAAGACGTAACGACAGCTTTAAACTATGGCTACACCTTC
CDR3 protein: CASSQDVTTALNYGYTF

D gene: -
clone size: -
J gene: TRBJ2-7
CDR3 length: 16
V gene: TRBV5-4
CDR3 DNA: TGTGCCAGCAGCTTGGCCGAGGCAGGGCCCCCCTACGAGCAGTACTTC
CDR3 protein: CASSLAEAGPPYEQYF

D gene: TRBD1
clone size: -
J gene: TRBJ2-2
CDR3 length: 17
V gene: TRBV3-1/TRBV3-2
CDR3 DNA: TGTGCCAGCAGCCAAAATCCCGGGACAGCAGCTACCGGGGAGCTGTTTTTT
CDR3 protein: CASSQNPGTAATGELFF

D gene: -
clone size: -
J gene: TRBJ1-2
CDR3 length: 13
V gene: TRBV5-6
CDR3 DNA: TGTGCCAGCAGCCAGGGACAAATCTATGGCTACACCTTC
CDR3 protein: CASSQGQIYGYTF

D gene: -
clone size: -
J gene: TRBJ2-7
CDR3 length: 15
V gene: TRBV6-5
CDR3 DNA: TGTGCCAGCAGTTACTCGGGGGGGGCGTCCTACGAGCAGTACTTC
CDR3 protein: CASSYSGGASYEQYF

D gene: -
clone size: -
J gene: TRBJ2-7
CDR3 length: 15
V gene: TRBV6-5
CDR3 DNA: TGTGCCACGAACTCGGCGGGCCGGGCCTGGGACGAGCAGTACTTC
CDR3 protein: CATNSAGRAWDEQYF

D gene: TRBD2
clone size: -
J gene: TRBJ2-1
CDR3 length: 13
V gene: TRBV10-3
CDR3 DNA: TGTGCCATCAGTAGCGGGGGTTACAATGAGCAGTTCTTC
CDR3 protein: CAISSGGYNEQFF

D gene: -
clone size: -
J gene: TRBJ1-4
CDR3 length: 15
V gene: TRBV6-5
CDR3 DNA: TGTGCCAGCAGTTACCTCCGGGAGAGGGGAGAAAAACTGTTTTTT
CDR3 protein: CASSYLRERGEKLFF

D gene: TRBD2
clone size: -
J gene: TRBJ2-2
CDR3 length: 14
V gene: TRBV11-2
CDR3 DNA: TGTGCCAGCGGGACTAGCGGTAACACCGGGGAGCTGTTTTTT
CDR3 protein: CASGTSGNTGELFF

D gene: -
clone size: -
J gene: TRBJ2-7
CDR3 length: 13
V gene: TRBV28
CDR3 DNA: TGTGCCAGCAGTTTTGGGCCCTCGTGGGAGCAGTACTTC
CDR3 protein: CASSFGPSWEQYF

D gene: -
clone size: -
J gene: TRBJ1-3
CDR3 length: 14
V gene: TRBV5-1
CDR3 DNA: TGCGCCAGCAGCACGGGGGGTGCTGGAAACACCATATATTTT
CDR3 protein: CASSTGGAGNTIYF

D gene: -
clone size: -
J gene: TRBJ1-2
CDR3 length: 15
V gene: TRBV5-6
CDR3 DNA: TGTGCCAGCAGCTTTCCTCAGTCATCTAACTATGGCTACACCTTC
CDR3 protein: CASSFPQSSNYGYTF

D gene: -
clone size: -
J gene: TRBJ2-1
CDR3 length: 15
V gene: TRBV7-2
CDR3 DNA: TGTGCCAGCAGCCCCCCGGGACTTCCTAATGGGGTAAAGTTCTTC
CDR3 protein: CASSPPGLPNGVKFF

D gene: -
clone size: few
J gene: TRBJ2-7
CDR3 length: 13
V gene: TRBV3-1/TRBV3-2
CDR3 DNA: TGTGCCAGCAGCCAAGAGAGGGCGGCCGAGCAGTACTTC
CDR3 protein: CASSQERAAEQYF

D gene: TRBD1
clone size: -
J gene: TRBJ1-1
CDR3 length: 14
V gene: TRBV6-5
CDR3 DNA: TGTGCCAGCAGGAGAAAGGCAGGGGGGCGTGGAGCTTTCTTT
CDR3 protein: CASRRKAGGRGAFF

D gene: TRBD1
clone size: -
J gene: TRBJ1-2
CDR3 length: 16
V gene: TRBV19
CDR3 DNA: TGTGCCAGTAGTATAACCGCAGGGGGTCCGGTTCCTATCTACACCTTC
CDR3 protein: CASSITAGGPVPIYTF

D gene: -
clone size: -
J gene: TRBJ2-7
CDR3 length: 12
V gene: TRBV27
CDR3 DNA: TGTGCCACCTCCGGAAGGGGCTACGAGCAGTACTTC
CDR3 protein: CATSGRGYEQYF

D gene: TRBD1
clone size: -
J gene: TRBJ2-2
CDR3 length: 16
V gene: TRBV4-3
CDR3 DNA: TGCGCCAGCAGCCAAGATGGAGACAGGGTGACCGGGGAGCTGTTTTTT
CDR3 protein: CASSQDGDRVTGELFF

D gene: TRBD2
clone size: -
J gene: TRBJ2-1
CDR3 length: 15
V gene: TRBV6-5
CDR3 DNA: TGTGCCAGCAGCCCCAGTGGTGGTAGCGGGAGTAGGGAGTTCTTC
CDR3 protein: CASSPSGGSGSREFF

D gene: -
clone size: -
J gene: TRBJ1-5
CDR3 length: 13
V gene: TRBV6-5
CDR3 DNA: TGTGCCAGCAGACCCACTTTCAATCAGCCCCAGCATTTT
CDR3 protein: CASRPTFNQPQHF

D gene: -
clone size: -
J gene: TRBJ2-5
CDR3 length: 14
V gene: TRBV6-5
CDR3 DNA: TGTGCCAGCAGTTACAGCAGGGTCCAAGAGACCCAGTACTTC
CDR3 protein: CASSYSRVQETQYF

D gene: -
clone size: -
J gene: TRBJ2-1
CDR3 length: 17
V gene: TRBV6-2/TRBV6-3
CDR3 DNA: TGTGCCAGCAGTTACTCAACAGAACCCGTCCCCTACAATGAGCAGTTCTTC
CDR3 protein: CASSYSTEPVPYNEQFF

D gene: -
clone size: -
J gene: TRBJ2-5
CDR3 length: 14
V gene: TRBV19
CDR3 DNA: TGTGCCAGTAGTGGATCAGGGGTCCAAGAGACCCAGTACTTC
CDR3 protein: CASSGSGVQETQYF

D gene: TRBD1
clone size: -
J gene: TRBJ1-4
CDR3 length: 15
V gene: TRBV27
CDR3 DNA: TGTGCCAGCAGCCAATGGACAGGTCAAAATGAAAAACTGTTTTTT
CDR3 protein: CASSQWTGQNEKLFF

D gene: TRBD1
clone size: -
J gene: TRBJ1-5
CDR3 length: 15
V gene: TRBV15
CDR3 DNA: TGTGCCACCAGCAGGGACAGGGGGCGAGGGCAGCCCCAGCATTTT
CDR3 protein: CATSRDRGRGQPQHF

D gene: -
clone size: -
J gene: TRBJ1-1
CDR3 length: 12
V gene: TRBV19
CDR3 DNA: TGTGCCAGTAAGAGGACACCCACCGAAGCTTTCTTT
CDR3 protein: CASKRTPTEAFF

D gene: -
clone size: -
J gene: TRBJ1-6
CDR3 length: 15
V gene: TRBV27
CDR3 DNA: TGTGCCAGCAGGGTGGACAGATCCTATAATTCACCCCTCCACTTT
CDR3 protein: CASRVDRSYNSPLHF

D gene: -
clone size: -
J gene: TRBJ1-3
CDR3 length: 14
V gene: TRBV5-1
CDR3 DNA: TGCGCCAGCAGCCCCGACACCTCTGGAAACACCATATATTTT
CDR3 protein: CASSPDTSGNTIYF

D gene: TRBD1
clone size: -
J gene: TRBJ1-1
CDR3 length: 13
V gene: TRBV10-3
CDR3 DNA: TGTGCCACCAAGACAGGGACGAACACTGAAGCTTTCTTT
CDR3 protein: CATKTGTNTEAFF

D gene: -
clone size: -
J gene: TRBJ1-4
CDR3 length: 14
V gene: TRBV5-1
CDR3 DNA: TGCGCCAGCAACGCGGGGACGGGCCGAGAAAAACTGTTTTTT
CDR3 protein: CASNAGTGREKLFF

D gene: TRBD2
clone size: -
J gene: TRBJ2-1
CDR3 length: 16
V gene: TRBV9
CDR3 DNA: TGTGCCAGCAGCGCCCGACTAGCGGTAGCCTACAATGAGCAGTTCTTC
CDR3 protein: CASSARLAVAYNEQFF

D gene: -
clone size: -
J gene: TRBJ1-1
CDR3 length: 13
V gene: TRBV7-2
CDR3 DNA: TGTGCCAGCAGCTTAGGACACAACACTGAAGCTTTCTTT
CDR3 protein: CASSLGHNTEAFF

D gene: -
clone size: -
J gene: TRBJ1-5
CDR3 length: 13
V gene: TRBV11-2
CDR3 DNA: TGTGCCAGCAGCTTAGTTAGGGGTCAGCCCCAGCATTTT
CDR3 protein: CASSLVRGQPQHF

D gene: TRBD1
clone size: -
J gene: TRBJ1-1
CDR3 length: 13
V gene: TRBV7-9
CDR3 DNA: TGTGCCAGTCGGACAGGGAGCGGCGCTGAAGCTTTCTTT
CDR3 protein: CASRTGSGAEAFF

D gene: -
clone size: -
J gene: TRBJ2-7
CDR3 length: 15
V gene: TRBV5-1
CDR3 DNA: TGCGCCAGCAGCTTGGTAAGCGGACTATACTACGAGCAGTACTTC
CDR3 protein: CASSLVSGLYYEQYF

D gene: TRBD1
clone size: -
J gene: TRBJ2-2
CDR3 length: 15
V gene: TRBV3-1/TRBV3-2
CDR3 DNA: TGTGCCAGCAGCACGAGACAGGGTAACACCGGGGAGCTGTTTTTT
CDR3 protein: CASSTRQGNTGELFF

D gene: -
clone size: -
J gene: TRBJ2-5
CDR3 length: 14
V gene: TRBV19
CDR3 DNA: TGTGCCAGTAGTAATACAGGGTTTGCGGAGACCCAGTACTTC
CDR3 protein: CASSNTGFAETQYF

D gene: -
clone size: -
J gene: TRBJ2-7
CDR3 length: 16
V gene: TRBV5-5
CDR3 DNA: TGTGCCAGCAGCCTAATAATAGCCAGGGGCCTCAACGAGCAGTACTTC
CDR3 protein: CASSLIIARGLNEQYF